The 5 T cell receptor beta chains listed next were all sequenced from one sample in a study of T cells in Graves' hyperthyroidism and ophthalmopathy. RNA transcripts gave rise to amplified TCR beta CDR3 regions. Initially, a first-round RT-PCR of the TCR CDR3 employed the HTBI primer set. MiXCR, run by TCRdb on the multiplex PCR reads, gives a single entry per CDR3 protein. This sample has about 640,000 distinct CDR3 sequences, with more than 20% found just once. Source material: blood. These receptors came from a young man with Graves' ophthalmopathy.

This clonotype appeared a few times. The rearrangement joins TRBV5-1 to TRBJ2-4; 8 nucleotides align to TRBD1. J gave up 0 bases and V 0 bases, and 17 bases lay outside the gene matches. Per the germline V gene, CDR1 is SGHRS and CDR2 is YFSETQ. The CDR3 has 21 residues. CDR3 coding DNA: TGCGCCAGCAGCTTGGTTAATCCCGGGACAGGACCTACACTAGCCAAAAACATTCAGTACTTC. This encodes CASSLVNPGTGPTLAKNIQYF.

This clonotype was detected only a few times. The CDR3 protein is CASSQDRQGASPVRNWVQYF. For the CDR3, the DNA is TGCGCCAGCAGCCAAGATCGGCAGGGGGCGTCCCCAGTCCGGAATTGGGTGCAGTACTTC. This chain links TRBV4-1 with TRBJ2-7, with 8 bases aligning to TRBD1. V lost 0 bases, J lost 9 bases, and 25 bases stayed unmatched. The germline V gene encodes CDR1 MGHRA and CDR2 YSYEKL. There are 20 residues in the CDR3.

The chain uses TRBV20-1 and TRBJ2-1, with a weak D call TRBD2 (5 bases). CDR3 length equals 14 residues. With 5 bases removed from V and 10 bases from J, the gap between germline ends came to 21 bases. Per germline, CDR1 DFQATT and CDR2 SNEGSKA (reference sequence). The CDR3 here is CSARTPKWKREQFF. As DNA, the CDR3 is TGCAGTGCTCGAACCCCGAAATGGAAGCGGGAGCAGTTCTTC.

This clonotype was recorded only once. The CDR3 spells CSASATSGRGTGELFF. Here the CDR3 DNA reads TGCAGCGCCTCGGCGACTAGCGGGAGAGGCACCGGGGAGCTGTTTTTT. The rearrangement links TRBV29-1 to TRBJ2-2, with 12 bases identical to TRBD2. The CDR3 runs to 16 residues. V gave up 7 bases and J gave up 4 bases; unmatched junction bases: 10. Germline-derived CDR1 and CDR2 are SQVTM and ANQGSEA.

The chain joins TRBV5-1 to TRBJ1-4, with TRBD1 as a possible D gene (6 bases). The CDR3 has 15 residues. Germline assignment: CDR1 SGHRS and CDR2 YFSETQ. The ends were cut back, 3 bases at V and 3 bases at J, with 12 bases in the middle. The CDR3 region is CASSSMGASNEKLFF. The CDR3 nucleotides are TGCGCCAGCAGCTCGATGGGGGCCTCTAATGAAAAACTGTTTTTT.